The following is a T cell receptor (beta chain) sequence with its context. Its antigen is still unknown. 5'RACE template switching added a universal primer site and UMIs to TCR cDNA. TCRdb re-analysed the 5' RACE reads in MiXCR, keeping a single row per CDR3 protein. Counted here are 450,000 to 550,000 distinct CDR3 sequences, about a fifth occurring once; the ten biggest clones make up roughly a sixth. The sample originates from a study of T cells after yellow fever vaccination. Study context: The authors prepared low-cell-number fractions using SMART-Seq v4 Ultra Low Input. Study-level points and caveats: The study re-detected most primary-vaccination clones after the booster (96% CD4, approximately 87% CD8).

V was clipped by 5 bases and J by 4 bases, with 17 bases between them. Germline CDR1 and CDR2: DFQATT and SNEGSKA (reference sequence). The CDR3 consists of 14 residues. The receptor was isolated from a man younger than 30 who received the YFV17D yellow fever vaccine. Source: PBMCs, taken approximately 22 days after the first yellow fever vaccination. The chain employs TRBV20-1 and TRBJ1-2; tentatively, D is TRBD1 (6 bases). The CDR3 DNA reads as TGCAGTGCTCACCGGCCAGGGGCCGGCTATGGCTACACCTTC. Translation gives CSAHRPGAGYGYTF.